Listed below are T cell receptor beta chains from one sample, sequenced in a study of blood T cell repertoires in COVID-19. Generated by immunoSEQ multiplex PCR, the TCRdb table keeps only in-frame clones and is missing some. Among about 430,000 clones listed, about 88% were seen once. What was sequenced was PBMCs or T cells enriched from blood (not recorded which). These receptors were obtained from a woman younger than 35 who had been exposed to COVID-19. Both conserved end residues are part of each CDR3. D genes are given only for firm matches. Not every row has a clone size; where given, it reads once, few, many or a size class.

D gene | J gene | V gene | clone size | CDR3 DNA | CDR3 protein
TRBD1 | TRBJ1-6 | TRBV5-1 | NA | TGCGCCAGCAGCGTTGACAGGGGGCGCCCAATACTAGTCCTTCTCCACTTT | CASSVDRGRPILVLLHF
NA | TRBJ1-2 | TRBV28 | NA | TGTGCCAGCAGTACGACGCCCGCCTCTAGGTATGGCTACACCTTC | CASSTTPASRYGYTF
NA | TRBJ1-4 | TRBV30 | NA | TGTGCCTGGAGCGGCAGGTTTAATGAAAAACTGTTTTTT | CAWSGRFNEKLFF
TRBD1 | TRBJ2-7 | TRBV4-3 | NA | TGCGCCAGCAGCCAAGATTGGGGCCCCGGGACAGGCTCCTACGAGCAGTACTTC | CASSQDWGPGTGSYEQYF
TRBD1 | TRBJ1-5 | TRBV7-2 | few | TGTGCCAGCAGCTCACAGGGGGGAAGCAATCAGCCCCAGCATTTT | CASSSQGGSNQPQHF
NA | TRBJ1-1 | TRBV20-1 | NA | TGCAGTGCTAGTCAGGGTTTTCAGACTGAAGCTTTCTTT | CSASQGFQTEAFF
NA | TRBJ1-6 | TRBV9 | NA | TGTGCCAGCAGCGAAAATGGGGGCAGGGACACCTATAATTCACCCCTCCACTTT | CASSENGGRDTYNSPLHF
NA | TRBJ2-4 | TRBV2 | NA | TGTGCCAGCATTTTAGGGGTAGCCAAAAACATTCAGTACTTC | CASILGVAKNIQYF
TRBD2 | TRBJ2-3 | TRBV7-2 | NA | TGTGCCAGCAGCTTCCTAGCGGGGGTTGATACGCAGTATTTT | CASSFLAGVDTQYF
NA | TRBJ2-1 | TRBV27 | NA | TGTGCCAGCAGTTCGGCGGTTTCCTACAATGAGCAGTTCTTC | CASSSAVSYNEQFF
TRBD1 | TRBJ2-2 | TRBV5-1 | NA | TGCGCCAGCAGCTTGCAGGGACAGGGGGGCACCGGGGAGCTGTTTTTT | CASSLQGQGGTGELFF
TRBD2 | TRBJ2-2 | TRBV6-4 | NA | TGTGCCAGCAGTGAGAGCCTAGCGGGAGTCGGGAACACCGGGGAGCTGTTTTTT | CASSESLAGVGNTGELFF
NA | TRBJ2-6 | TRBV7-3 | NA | TGTGCCAGCGTCGAACCAGGGGGGAACAGGGCATCTGGGGCCAACGTCCTGACTTTC | CASVEPGGNRASGANVLTF
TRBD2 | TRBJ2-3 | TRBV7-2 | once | TGTGCCAGCAGCTTACGCGGATTAGCGGGGTTATCGACAGATACGCAGTATTTT | CASSLRGLAGLSTDTQYF
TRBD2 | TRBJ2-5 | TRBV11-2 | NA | TGTGCCAGCAGCGACTGGGGAGACGGGGGGGAGAGGACCCAGTACTTC | CASSDWGDGGERTQYF
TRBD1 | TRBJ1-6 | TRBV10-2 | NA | TGCGCCAGCAGTGAGTTACAGGGGAGACTTTCACCCCTCCACTTT | CASSELQGRLSPLHF
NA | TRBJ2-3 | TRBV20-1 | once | TGCAGTGCTAGTGGCGGGAGCACAGATACGCAGTATTTT | CSASGGSTDTQYF
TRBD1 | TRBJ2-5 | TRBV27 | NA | TGTGCCAGCCAGGCAGGGGGCGAGTTTAAGACCCAGTACTTC | CASQAGGEFKTQYF
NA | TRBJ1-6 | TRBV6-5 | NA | TGTGCCAGCAGTTGGGGACACAATAATTCACCCCTCCACTTT | CASSWGHNNSPLHF
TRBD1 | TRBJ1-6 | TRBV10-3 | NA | TGTGCCATCAGTGAGGAGACAGGGTTTTCACCCCTCCACTTT | CAISEETGFSPLHF
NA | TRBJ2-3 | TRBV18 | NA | TGTGCCAGCTCACCGGACAGCACAACAGATACGCAGTATTTT | CASSPDSTTDTQYF
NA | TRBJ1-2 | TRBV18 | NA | TGTGCCAGCTCCCAACAGGGATTCCAAGGCTACACCTTC | CASSQQGFQGYTF
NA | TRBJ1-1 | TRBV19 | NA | TGTGCCAGTAGTGCCCCGTCCAGGACAAAGGACACTGAAGCTTTCTTT | CASSAPSRTKDTEAFF
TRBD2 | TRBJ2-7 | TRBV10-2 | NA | TGCGCCAGCAGTGGAGGTAGCGGGAGGAGCTCCTACGAGCAGTACTTC | CASSGGSGRSSYEQYF
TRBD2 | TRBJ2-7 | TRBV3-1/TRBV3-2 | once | TGTGCCAGCAGCCAAGATCTGTTTAGCGGGATATCCTACGAGCAGTACTTC | CASSQDLFSGISYEQYF
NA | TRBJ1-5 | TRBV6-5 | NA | TGTGCCAGCATCACAGGCCCTTATAGCAATCAGCCCCAGCATTTT | CASITGPYSNQPQHF
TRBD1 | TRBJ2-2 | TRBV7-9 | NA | TGTGCCAGCAGCACAAGGACAGGGTTCACCGGGGAGCTGTTTTTT | CASSTRTGFTGELFF
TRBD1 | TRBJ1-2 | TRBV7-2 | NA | TGTGCCAGCACCCCCGGACAGGGGACTAACTATGGCTACACCTTC | CASTPGQGTNYGYTF
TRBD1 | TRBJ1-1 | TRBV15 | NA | TGTGCCACCAGCAGACCCGGGACAGTAATGAACACTGAAGCTTTCTTT | CATSRPGTVMNTEAFF
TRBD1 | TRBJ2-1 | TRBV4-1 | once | TGCGCCAGTGAACCCGACAGGGGGACGTTCGATGAGCAGTTCTTC | CASEPDRGTFDEQFF
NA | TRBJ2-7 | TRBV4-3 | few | TGCGCCAGCAGCCAAGAAAGGGGCGGGGGCCCCTACGAGCAGTACTTC | CASSQERGGGPYEQYF
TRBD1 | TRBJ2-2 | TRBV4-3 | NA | TGCGCCAGCAGCCAAGAGTTCGGACAGGGAATCACCGGGGAGCTGTTTTTT | CASSQEFGQGITGELFF
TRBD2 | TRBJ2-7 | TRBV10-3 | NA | TGTGCCATCAGTGAGTCGCCGACTAGCGGGGCCTATTACGAGCAGTACTTC | CAISESPTSGAYYEQYF
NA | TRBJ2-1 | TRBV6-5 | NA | TGTGCCAGCGTGCGGGGCTTCTCCTACAATGAGCAGTTCTTC | CASVRGFSYNEQFF
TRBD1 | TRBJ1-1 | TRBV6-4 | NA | TGTGCCAGCAGAGGACAGGCGGGGACTGAAGCTTTCTTT | CASRGQAGTEAFF
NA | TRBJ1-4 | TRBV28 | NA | TGTGCCAGCAGTTTTTCCCGGGTCACTAATGAAAAACTGTTTTTT | CASSFSRVTNEKLFF
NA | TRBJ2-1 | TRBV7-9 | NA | TGTGCCAGCATCCCACGGGTTAGCTCCTACAATGAGCAGTTCTTC | CASIPRVSSYNEQFF
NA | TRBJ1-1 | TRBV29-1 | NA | TGCAGCGTTGAAGATCCACCCCTCAGCGGCACTGAAGCTTTCTTT | CSVEDPPLSGTEAFF
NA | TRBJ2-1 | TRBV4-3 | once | TGCGCCAGCAGCCAAGTTCCGACGGGGGAGCAGTTCTTC | CASSQVPTGEQFF
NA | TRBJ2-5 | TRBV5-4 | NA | TGTGCCAGCAGCAGCATTCACGTCCAAGAGACCCAGTACTTC | CASSSIHVQETQYF
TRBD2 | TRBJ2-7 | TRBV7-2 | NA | TGTGCCAGCAGCTTTTCCCCGGGGGGCTCCTACGAGCAGTACTTC | CASSFSPGGSYEQYF
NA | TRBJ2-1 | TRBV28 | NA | TGTGCCAGCAGTTTCGCTCCAAACAGGGCTCCGGAGCAGTTCTTC | CASSFAPNRAPEQFF
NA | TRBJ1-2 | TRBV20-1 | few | TGCAGTGCTAGAGGGGGGCGCGGCTACACCTTC | CSARGGRGYTF
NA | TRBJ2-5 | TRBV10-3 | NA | TGTGCCATCAGTGAGACAGGGAAGGAGACCCAGTACTTC | CAISETGKETQYF
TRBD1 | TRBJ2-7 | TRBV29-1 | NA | TGCAGCGCCATGGACAGGGGGGTGACCTACGAGCAGTACTTC | CSAMDRGVTYEQYF
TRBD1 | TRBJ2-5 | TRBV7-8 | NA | TGTGCCAGCAGCCTCAGACAGGGGCTAACCCAAGAGACCCAGTACTTC | CASSLRQGLTQETQYF
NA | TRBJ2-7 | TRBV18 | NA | TGTGCCAGCTCACGAGTGAGGGTGAGCTCCTACGAGCAGTACTTC | CASSRVRVSSYEQYF
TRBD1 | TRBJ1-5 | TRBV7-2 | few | TGTGCCAGCAGCCCGACAGGGGGGGTCAATCAGCCCCAGCATTTT | CASSPTGGVNQPQHF
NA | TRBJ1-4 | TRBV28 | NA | TGTGCCAGCAGTTTCGCCAGTAAGGAGAGTGAAAAACTGTTTTTT | CASSFASKESEKLFF
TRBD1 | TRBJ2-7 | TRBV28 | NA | TGTGCCAGCAGTTTACCTGTCGACAGGGTAAGGGCAAACTACGAGCAGTACTTC | CASSLPVDRVRANYEQYF
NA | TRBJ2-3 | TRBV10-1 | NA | TGCGCCAGCAGCGAACCAGGGGCCGGTGCAGATACGCAGTATTTT | CASSEPGAGADTQYF
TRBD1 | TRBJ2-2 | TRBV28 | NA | TGTGCCAGCAGCCCGGACAGGGTCACCGGGGAGCTGTTTTTT | CASSPDRVTGELFF
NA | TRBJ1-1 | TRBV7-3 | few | TGTGCCAGCAGCTTATATCCAAAGGGGCGTCAAAACACTGAAGCTTTCTTT | CASSLYPKGRQNTEAFF
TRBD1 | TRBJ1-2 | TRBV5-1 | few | TGCGCCAGCAGCGACCGGGACAGGGGCAAAAATGGCTACACCTTC | CASSDRDRGKNGYTF
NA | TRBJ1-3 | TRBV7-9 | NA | TGTGCCAGCAGCTTATTGTCGGGATCTGGAAACACCATATATTTT | CASSLLSGSGNTIYF
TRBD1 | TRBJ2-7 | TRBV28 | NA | TGTGCCAGCAGACTGGCTGGGACAGGTTTCTACGAGCAGTACTTC | CASRLAGTGFYEQYF
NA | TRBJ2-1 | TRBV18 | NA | TGTGCCACCATCAACAGTATTTCCTACAATGAGCAGTTCTTC | CATINSISYNEQFF